These 29 T cell receptor beta chains were all obtained from the same sample, sequenced in a study of PD-L1 blockade in urothelial cancer (dated by TCRdb to between 2016 and 2019). The method was the immunoSEQ multiplex PCR assay. TCRdb limited this immuneACCESS table to in-frame rearrangements with V and J called. A share of clones is missing; checked studies link under half to unresolved V genes, and the rest is unexplained. The sample has around 30,000 clones on record, roughly 84% of them singletons. In total, the top ten clones hold around 3% of the sample. The sample's time point label, in plain terms: peripheral blood 6 weeks after treatment start. The sample in question was PBMCs, obtained around atezolizumab (anti-PD-L1) treatment. The receptor source for this set is a man between 65 and 79 years old with urothelial cancer.

This chain joins TRBV19 and TRBJ2-2; D may be TRBD1 (5 bases). This CDR3 has 15 residues. Germline V lookup: CDR1 LNHDA, CDR2 SQIVND (reference sequence). V lost 3 bases to trimming and J lost 6 bases, with 14 bases between them. CDR3 region: CASSIGQGFPGELFF. The CDR3 nucleotides read TGTGCCAGTAGTATCGGGCAGGGATTTCCCGGGGAGCTGTTTTTT.

V gene TRBV6-5 combines with J gene TRBJ1-1; D may be TRBD1 (5 bases). CDR1 and CDR2 from the germline V gene are MNHEY and SVGAGI. Trimming removed 2 bases from V and 6 bases from J, with 16 bases in between. The CDR3 sequence is 15 residues long. The CDR3 sequence is CASSYDGVGEAEAFF. CDR3 coding DNA: TGTGCCAGCAGTTACGACGGGGTGGGGGAGGCTGAAGCTTTCTTT.

In DNA form, the CDR3 reads TGTGCCAGCAGCGTAGGCCCTAGTGCTTCGGAGCTGTTTTTT. Protein product: CASSVGPSASELFF. The rearrangement links TRBV9 to TRBJ2-2; D gene ambiguous. Germline V gene lookup returns CDR1 SGDLS and CDR2 YYNGEE. The CDR3 has 14 residues. V gave up 0 bases and J gave up 10 bases, with 13 bases separating them.

The J gene is TRBJ2-7, the V gene TRBV7-9; weak D call: TRBD2 (5 bases). Looked up from germline, CDR1 is SEHNR and CDR2 is FQNEAQ (reference sequence). V was cut by 4 bases and J by 5 bases, with 9 bases left in between. The CDR3 has 12 residues. This CDR3 reads CASSSPGNEQYF. The CDR3 nucleotides are TGTGCCAGCAGCTCCCCGGGGAACGAGCAGTACTTC.

The V and J genes are TRBV28 and TRBJ2-5, with 8 bases identical to TRBD1. The germline V gene has CDR1 MDHEN and CDR2 SYDVKM. This CDR3 region has 14 residues. J lost 2 bases, V lost 5 bases, and 4 bases had no gene match. The CDR3 bases are TGTGCCAGCAGTACGAGGGACAGGCAAGAGACCCAGTACTTC. It specifies CASSTRDRQETQYF. Combining the CDR3 with reference TRBV28 and TRBJ2-5 gives the whole variable domain DVKVTQSSRYLVKRTGEKVFLECVQDMDHENMFWYRQDPGLGLRLIYFSYDVKMKEKGDIPEGYSVSREKKERFSLILESASTNQTSMYLCASSTRDRQETQYFGPGTRLLVL.

V usage is TRBV6-1 and J usage is TRBJ1-2; D is undetermined. CDR1 and CDR2 (germline): MNHNS, SASEGT. The CDR3 runs 13 residues. V was shortened by 1 base and J by 4 bases, with 7 bases between the two germline ends. CDR3 coding DNA: TGTGCCAGCAGTGAAGTGGGCCGCTATGGCTACACCTTC. Translation gives CASSEVGRYGYTF.

The V and J genes are TRBV5-6 and TRBJ1-1; D is perhaps TRBD1 (6 bases). Trimming cost V 3 bases and J 4 bases, with 19 bases left between them. The CDR3 runs to 16 residues. Germline V gene data show CDR1 as SGHDT and CDR2 as YYEEEE. The CDR3 coding sequence is TGTGCCAGCAGCTGGGAGGGGGGGGGCTGGGGCACTGAAGCTTTCTTT. Its translation is CASSWEGGGWGTEAFF.

The chain recombines TRBV19 with TRBJ1-2; TRBD1 agrees at 10 bases. Losses at the gene ends were 5 bases for V and 6 bases for J; bases not matched to a gene: 9. Per germline, CDR1 LNHDA and CDR2 SQIVND (reference sequence). The CDR3 spans 15 residues. The CDR3 is CASSYSFGQGDGYTF. Here the CDR3 DNA reads TGTGCCAGTAGTTACAGCTTTGGACAGGGGGATGGCTACACCTTC. The full variable domain, in which reference TRBV19 and TRBJ1-2 provide the parts outside the CDR3, is DGGITQSPKYLFRKEGQNVTLSCEQNLNHDAMYWYRQDPGQGLRLIYYSQIVNDFQKGDIAEGYSVSREKKESFPLTVTSAQKNPTAFYLCASSYSFGQGDGYTFGSGTRLTVV.

The chain recombines TRBV30 with TRBJ1-3; D may be TRBD1 (5 bases). Germline CDR1 reads GTSNPN; CDR2 reads SVGIG (reference sequence). This CDR3 comprises 13 residues. Trimming removed 8 bases from V and 4 bases from J, with 15 bases in between. The CDR3 is CAGGWGIGNTIYF. The CDR3 bases are TGTGCCGGGGGGTGGGGGATCGGAAACACCATATATTTT.

The J gene is TRBJ1-2, the V gene TRBV18, with 7 bases that match TRBD1. Germline V gene data show CDR1 as KGHSH and CDR2 as LQKENI. The CDR3 consists of 13 residues. Trimming cost V 3 bases and J 5 bases; bases outside gene matches: 3. The CDR3, as DNA: TGTGCCAGCTCACCCGACAGGGCTTATGGCTACACCTTC. Amino acids: CASSPDRAYGYTF. The variable domain in full, with the rest retrieved from reference TRBV18 and TRBJ1-2, is NAGVMQNPRHLVRRRGQEARLRCSPMKGHSHVYWYRQLPEEGLKFMVYLQKENIIDESGMPKERFSAEFPKEGPSILRIQQVVRGDSAAYFCASSPDRAYGYTFGSGTRLTVV.

This rearrangement joins TRBV19 to TRBJ1-6; weak D call: TRBD1 (5 bases). V was clipped by 6 bases and J by 14 bases, with 11 bases between them. CDR3 size: 11 residues. Germline assignment: CDR1 LNHDA and CDR2 SQIVND (reference sequence). The CDR3 nucleotides are TGTGCCAGTAGCACAGGTTTCACCCTCCACTTT. This codes for CASSTGFTLHF.

CDR3 coding DNA: TGTGCCAGTACCCCTAGCGGGACGGGCGCCGGGGAGCTGTTTTTT. Translating gives CASTPSGTGAGELFF. The J gene is TRBJ2-2, the V gene TRBV19; TRBD2 matches 9 bases. The CDR3 sequence is 15 residues long. V lost 7 bases, J lost 6 bases, and 9 bases stayed unmatched. Germline V gene data show CDR1 as LNHDA and CDR2 as SQIVND (reference sequence).

The chain carries TRBV7-2 and TRBJ2-1; TRBD2 matches at 10 bases. Germline V gene data show CDR1 as SGHTA and CDR2 as FQGNSA. The CDR3 loop spans 13 amino acids. V was clipped by 5 bases and J by 15 bases; unmatched bases: 10. This CDR3 is CASSPDSGRALFF. The CDR3 nucleotides are TGTGCCAGCAGCCCGGACAGCGGGAGGGCCTTGTTCTTC.

The J gene is TRBJ1-5, the V gene TRBV6-1, with a tentative D call TRBD1 (5 bases). Germline CDR1 MNHNS, CDR2 SASEGT. Deletions cut 8 bases from V and 3 bases from J, with 11 bases between. This CDR3 spans 13 amino acids. For the CDR3, the DNA is TGTGCCAGCCTTAGACAGCCCAATCAGCCCCAGCATTTT. This encodes CASLRQPNQPQHF.

This rearrangement joins TRBV6-6 to TRBJ1-6, with 7 bases aligning to TRBD1. The germline V gene has CDR1 MNHNY and CDR2 SVGAGI (reference sequence). CDR3 size: 16 residues. Germline trimming cut 2 bases from V and 4 bases from J; bases unmatched to any gene: 5. The CDR3 DNA follows: TGTGCCAGCAGTTACGGGGGACAGACTTATAATTCACCCCTCCACTTT. Amino acid sequence: CASSYGGQTYNSPLHF.

This chain uses TRBV5-1 with TRBJ2-5, with D possibly TRBD1 on 7 matching bases. V gave up 0 bases and J gave up 9 bases, with 15 bases separating them. Germline CDR1 reads SGHRS; CDR2 reads YFSETQ. The CDR3 loop spans 14 amino acids. This chain's CDR3 is CASSLAGQGEAQYF. The CDR3 coding sequence is TGCGCCAGCAGCTTGGCCGGGCAGGGGGAGGCCCAGTACTTC.

V is TRBV27 and J is TRBJ1-1, with TRBD1 matching 7 bases. Germline V gene sequence: CDR1 MNHEY, CDR2 SMNVEV (reference sequence). The CDR3 covers 16 residues. V was pared by 6 bases and J by 2 bases, with 12 bases of the junction left unmatched. Written as DNA, the CDR3 is TGTGCCAGCAGCCGCTCAACCGGGACAGCAAACACTGAAGCTTTCTTT. The encoded protein is CASSRSTGTANTEAFF.

J is TRBJ2-4 and V is TRBV7-2, with a weak D call TRBD2 (5 bases). V gave up 5 bases and J gave up 0 bases, with 8 bases separating them. There are 14 residues in the CDR3. Germline CDR1 SGHTA, CDR2 FQGNSA. CDR3 nucleotide sequence: TGTGCCAGCAGCAACGGGGTAGCCAAAAACATTCAGTACTTC. This gives the protein CASSNGVAKNIQYF.

This clone was counted a single time. This chain links TRBV27 with TRBJ1-2; no firm D call. Germline CDR1 reads MNHEY; CDR2 reads SMNVEV (reference sequence). Between the trimmed V and J ends, which lost 0 bases and 5 bases, there was a span of 16 bases. There are 16 residues in the CDR3. The CDR3 nucleotides are TGTGCCAGCAGTTTATCGGATAGCTTGTCTTTGTATGGCTACACCTTC. Residues: CASSLSDSLSLYGYTF.

This chain connects TRBV15 to TRBJ2-1; TRBD2 aligns across 13 bases. The CDR3 length is 15 residues. Losses at the gene ends were 0 bases for V and 7 bases for J; bases not matched to a gene: 0. The germline gives CDR1 LNHNV, CDR2 YYDKDF (reference sequence). The CDR3 sequence: CATSRELAGGNEQFF. The CDR3 coding sequence is TGTGCCACCAGCAGAGAACTAGCGGGAGGGAATGAGCAGTTCTTC.

This CDR3 reads CASSEGGVSYNEQFF. In DNA form, the CDR3 reads TGTGCCAGCAGCGAAGGGGGAGTGTCCTACAATGAGCAGTTCTTC. V and J are TRBV9 and TRBJ2-1, with D possibly matching TRBD1 (6 bases). Germline lookup yields CDR1 SGDLS and CDR2 YYNGEE. The V and J ends lost 3 bases and 1 base respectively, with 11 bases between them. The CDR3 runs to 15 residues.

The chain combines TRBV7-2 with TRBJ2-1, with a tentative D call TRBD2 (6 bases). The V and J ends lost 5 bases and 4 bases respectively, with 18 bases between them. Germline V gene data show CDR1 as SGHTA and CDR2 as FQGNSA. The CDR3 contains 16 residues. CDR3 sequence (DNA): TGTGCCAGCAGCCCTACCCACCGGGGAGGATACAATGAGCAGTTCTTC. This translates into CASSPTHRGGYNEQFF. The full variable domain, completed using reference TRBV7-2 and TRBJ2-1, is GAGVSQSPSNKVTEKGKDVELRCDPISGHTALYWYRQSLGQGLEFLIYFQGNSAPDKSGLPSDRFSAERTGGSVSTLTIQRTQQEDSAVYLCASSPTHRGGYNEQFFGPGTRLTVL.

This clone was observed a few times. This rearrangement joins TRBV9 to TRBJ1-1; a weak D match, TRBD1 (5 bases). The germline gives CDR1 SGDLS, CDR2 YYNGEE. V was shortened by 3 bases and J by 4 bases, with 16 bases between the two germline ends. This CDR3 has 15 residues. CDR3 sequence (DNA): TGTGCCAGCAGCGCTCAGGGTCGGGCGAGCACTGAAGCTTTCTTT. Translated: CASSAQGRASTEAFF. Filled out from reference TRBV9 and TRBJ1-1, the complete variable domain reads DSGVTQTPKHLITATGQRVTLRCSPRSGDLSVYWYQQSLDQGLQFLIQYYNGEERAKGNILERFSAQQFPDLHSELNLSSLELGDSALYFCASSAQGRASTEAFFGQGTRLTVV.

The J gene is TRBJ2-3, the V gene TRBV7-2; 12 bases agree with TRBD1. V was clipped by 1 base and J by 5 bases; unmatched bases: 4. The CDR3 has 16 amino acids. Germline assignment: CDR1 SGHTA and CDR2 FQGNSA. The CDR3 sequence is CASSLVGTGGLDTQYF. The CDR3 DNA follows: TGTGCCAGCAGCTTAGTCGGGACAGGGGGCTTAGATACGCAGTATTTT.

This clone was counted between two and nine times. CDR3 DNA sequence: TGTGCCAGCAGCAAAGCGAAGGGACTTACCCTTCGAGAGCAGTACTTC. This encodes CASSKAKGLTLREQYF. The chain recombines TRBV21-1 with TRBJ2-7; the DNA was not used to check the table's D call, TRBD2. TRBV21-1 is a pseudogene segment. The CDR3 consists of 16 residues.

The rearrangement joins TRBV4-3 to TRBJ2-3, with 7 bases fitting TRBD1. Germline V gene lookup returns CDR1 LGHNA and CDR2 YSLEER. With 3 bases clipped from V and 1 base from J, the junction kept 7 bases outside the gene matches. The CDR3 is 16 residues long. CDR3 protein: CASSQSQGVGTDTQYF. The CDR3 coding sequence is TGCGCCAGCAGCCAGTCGCAGGGGGTAGGCACAGATACGCAGTATTTT.

This chain links TRBV7-9 with TRBJ1-4; D not resolved. The CDR3 totals 15 residues. Trimming shortened V by 5 bases and J by 3 bases, and 13 bases separated the two germline ends. Germline CDR1 SEHNR, CDR2 FQNEAQ (reference sequence). The CDR3 here is CASSPVMSANEKLFF. CDR3 DNA sequence: TGTGCCAGCAGCCCGGTGATGTCGGCTAATGAAAAACTGTTTTTT.

The chain uses TRBV5-6 and TRBJ2-3; 7 nucleotides align to TRBD1. V was pared by 0 bases and J by 5 bases, with 3 bases of the junction left unmatched. This CDR3 contains 14 residues. Germline CDR1 SGHDT, CDR2 YYEEEE. Written as DNA, the CDR3 is TGTGCCAGCAGCTTGGTAGGGGGCCGAGATACGCAGTATTTT. It yields the protein CASSLVGGRDTQYF. The variable domain in full, with the rest retrieved from reference TRBV5-6 and TRBJ2-3, is DAGVTQSPTHLIKTRGQQVTLRCSPKSGHDTVSWYQQALGQGPQFIFQYYEEEERQRGNFPDRFSGHQFPNYSSELNVNALLLGDSALYLCASSLVGGRDTQYFGPGTRLTVL.

The sample holds a few counts of this clone. The chain uses TRBV14 and TRBJ1-2, with TRBD1 matching 7 bases. Unmatched junction bases numbered 5, after V lost 0 bases and J lost 7 bases. This CDR3 has 14 amino acids. Germline CDR1 reads SGHDN; CDR2 reads FVKESK. The CDR3: CASSQEGGLGGYTF. In DNA, the CDR3 is TGTGCCAGCAGCCAAGAAGGGGGCCTTGGTGGCTACACCTTC.